This section outlines one T cell receptor (beta chain) sequence together with its context. This entry comes from a study of PD-L1 blockade in urothelial cancer. Trimming removed 7 bases from V and 2 bases from J; junction bases left unmatched: 2. The CDR3 covers 13 residues. From germline, CDR1 is MNHNY and CDR2 SVGAGI (reference sequence). The protocol was immunoSEQ multiplex PCR, while the TCRdb copy is restricted to in-frame clones and leaves out a portion. The sample holds over 45,000 clones, roughly 87% seen once. The clonotype originates from a man in his sixties with urothelial cancer. J is TRBJ2-7 and V is TRBV6-6, with 10 bases that match TRBD2. Sequencing was performed on PBMCs, taken around atezolizumab (anti-PD-L1) treatment. For the CDR3, the DNA is TGTGCCAGCACTAGCGGGGGCCCCTACGAGCAGTACTTC. This sequence encodes CASTSGGPYEQYF.